This T cell receptor beta chain was sequenced in a study of STAT3 mutations in large granular lymphocyte leukemia. Regarding the study as a whole: Variable sampling intervals and differing treatment regimens complicated linking therapy response to TCR clonal burden changes. Clonal expansion was inferred from other time points because no sample existed at each clone's first appearance. At least one immunodominant TCR beta clonotype appeared in every T-cell large granular lymphocyte leukemia patient.

Turning to this clone: Its target is not known.

The CDR3 consists of 13 residues. Germline V gives CDR1 SEHNR, CDR2 FQNEAQ (reference sequence). Deletions cut 3 bases from V and 5 bases from J, with 10 bases between. Average productive template count per sample was around 40,000. The table came from immunoSEQ multiplex PCR; TCRdb's copy has only in-frame clones and leaves some out. The sample has under 35,000 clones, roughly 80% seen once; the top ten hold about 32%. This clonotype was sampled from a woman aged 45-65 years with T-cell large granular lymphocyte leukemia. Some clones in this sample may be carry-over from other donors' samples. Sequenced input: peripheral blood mononuclear cells. The chain uses TRBV7-9 and TRBJ1-2; D unclear. The CDR3 DNA is TGTGCCAGCAGCTTGGGCGAGCCGTATGGCTACACCTTC. This codes for CASSLGEPYGYTF.